By share, the clone carrying this TCR beta chain ranks as medium-sized. The target antigen is unknown. CDR3 length: 12 amino acids. Trimming shortened V by 4 bases and J by 2 bases, and 6 bases separated the two germline ends. From germline, CDR1 is MDHEN and CDR2 SYDVKM. The data stem from a study of human T cells and chemical hapten exposure. Study background: Patch tests of 0.01% DPC on the upper back were read at 6 days. Small pooled library volume differences mainly caused per-sample TCR yield variation.

Study-wide findings and caveats: TCRs at a frequency above 1 in 1000 stayed unchanged with DPC sensitization. There was a positive correlation between PT1 expanded TCR counts and patch test score.

TCRdb re-derived calls from the RACE reads in MiXCR, one entry per CDR3 protein. The repertoire holds some 180,000 distinct CDR3 sequences, about a fifth seen once, with under 7% in the top ten. Specified time point: patch test 1, 2 weeks after DPC sensitization. The treatment was: therapeutic diphenylcyclopropenone sensitization with weekly scalp DPC. This chain uses TRBV28 with TRBJ2-7; D gene unclear. This receptor was identified in a woman aged 45-65 years with alopecia areata. Some clones in this sample may be carry-over from other donors' samples. The sequenced sample was whole blood, obtained in connection with sensitization to the hapten diphenylcyclopropenone (DPC). CDR3 sequence: CASSSIAYEQYF. The CDR3, as DNA: TGTGCCAGCAGTTCCATAGCCTACGAGCAGTACTTC.